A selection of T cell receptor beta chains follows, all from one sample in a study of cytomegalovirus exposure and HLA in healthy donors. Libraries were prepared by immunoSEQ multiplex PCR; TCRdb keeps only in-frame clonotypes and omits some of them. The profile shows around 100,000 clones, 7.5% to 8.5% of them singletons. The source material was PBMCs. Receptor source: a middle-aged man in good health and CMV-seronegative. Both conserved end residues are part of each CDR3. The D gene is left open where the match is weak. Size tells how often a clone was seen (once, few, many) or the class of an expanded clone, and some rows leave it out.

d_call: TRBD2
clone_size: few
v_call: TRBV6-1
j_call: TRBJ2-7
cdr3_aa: CASRGTSGGYEQYF
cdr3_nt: TGTGCCAGCAGGGGGACTAGCGGGGGGTACGAGCAGTACTTC

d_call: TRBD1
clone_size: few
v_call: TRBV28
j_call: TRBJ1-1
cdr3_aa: CASNRGTRMNTEAFF
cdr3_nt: TGTGCCAGCAACAGGGGGACGAGGATGAACACTGAAGCTTTCTTT

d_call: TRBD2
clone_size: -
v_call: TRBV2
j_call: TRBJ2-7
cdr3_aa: CASSVWTSGWIYEQYF
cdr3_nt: TGTGCCAGCAGTGTTTGGACTAGCGGATGGATCTACGAGCAGTACTTC

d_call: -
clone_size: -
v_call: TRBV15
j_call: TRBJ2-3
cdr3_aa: CATSRDRTSTDTQYF
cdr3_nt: TGTGCCACCAGCAGAGATAGAACCAGCACAGATACGCAGTATTTT

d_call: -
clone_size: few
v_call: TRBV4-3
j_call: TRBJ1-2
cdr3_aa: CASSQGAGQLGGYTF
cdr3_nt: TGCGCCAGCAGCCAAGGTGCCGGACAGTTGGGTGGCTACACCTTC

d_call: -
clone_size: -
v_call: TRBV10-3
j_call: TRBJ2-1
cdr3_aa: CAFGTLDEQFF
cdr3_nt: TGTGCCTTTGGGACTTTAGATGAGCAGTTCTTC

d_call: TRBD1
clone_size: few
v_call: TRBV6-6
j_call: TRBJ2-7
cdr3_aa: CASRHHQGQGVHEQYF
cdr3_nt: TGTGCCAGCAGGCACCATCAGGGACAGGGGGTCCACGAGCAGTACTTC

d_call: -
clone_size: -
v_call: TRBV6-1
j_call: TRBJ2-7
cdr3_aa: CASSEAGAEYEQYF
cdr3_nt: TGTGCCAGCAGTGAAGCAGGGGCAGAATACGAGCAGTACTTC

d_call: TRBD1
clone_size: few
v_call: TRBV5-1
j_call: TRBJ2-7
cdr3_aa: CASSLVGTGLFEQYF
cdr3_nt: TGCGCCAGCAGCTTGGTTGGGACAGGGCTGTTCGAGCAGTACTTC

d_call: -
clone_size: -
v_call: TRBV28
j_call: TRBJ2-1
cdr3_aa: CASSSQGAGNNEQFF
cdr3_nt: TGTGCCAGCAGTTCCCAAGGGGCGGGAAACAATGAGCAGTTCTTC

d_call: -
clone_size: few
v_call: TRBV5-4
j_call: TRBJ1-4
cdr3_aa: CASSLGGSNEKLFF
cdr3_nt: TGTGCCAGCAGCTTGGGGGGCTCTAATGAAAAACTGTTTTTT